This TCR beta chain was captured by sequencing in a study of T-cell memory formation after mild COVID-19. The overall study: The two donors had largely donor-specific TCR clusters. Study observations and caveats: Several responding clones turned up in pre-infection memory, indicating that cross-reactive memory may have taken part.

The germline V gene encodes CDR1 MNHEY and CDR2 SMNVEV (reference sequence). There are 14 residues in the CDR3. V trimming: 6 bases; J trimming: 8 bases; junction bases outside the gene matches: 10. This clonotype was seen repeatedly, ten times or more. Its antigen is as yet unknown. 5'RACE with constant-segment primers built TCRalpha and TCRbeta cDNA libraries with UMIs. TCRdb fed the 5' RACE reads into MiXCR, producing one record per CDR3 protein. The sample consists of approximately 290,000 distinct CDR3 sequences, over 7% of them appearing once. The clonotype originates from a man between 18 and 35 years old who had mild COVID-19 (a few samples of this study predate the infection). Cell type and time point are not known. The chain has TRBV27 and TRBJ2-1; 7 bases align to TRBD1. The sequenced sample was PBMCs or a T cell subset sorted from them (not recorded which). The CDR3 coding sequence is TGTGCCAGCAGCCTTCAGGGACAGCGAGATGAGCAGTTCTTC. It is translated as CASSLQGQRDEQFF.